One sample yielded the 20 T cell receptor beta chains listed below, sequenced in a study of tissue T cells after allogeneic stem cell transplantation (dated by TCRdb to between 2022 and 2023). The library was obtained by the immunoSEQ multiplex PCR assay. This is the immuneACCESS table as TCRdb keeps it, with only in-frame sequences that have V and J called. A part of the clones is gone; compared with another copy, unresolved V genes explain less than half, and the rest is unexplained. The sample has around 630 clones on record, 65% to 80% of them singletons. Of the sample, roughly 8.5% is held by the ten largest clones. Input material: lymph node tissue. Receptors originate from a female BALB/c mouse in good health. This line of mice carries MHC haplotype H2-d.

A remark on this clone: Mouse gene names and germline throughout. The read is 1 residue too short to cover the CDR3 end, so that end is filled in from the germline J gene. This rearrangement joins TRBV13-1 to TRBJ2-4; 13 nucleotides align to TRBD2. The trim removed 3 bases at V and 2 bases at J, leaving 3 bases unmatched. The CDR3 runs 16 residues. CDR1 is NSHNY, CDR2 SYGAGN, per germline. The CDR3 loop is CASSGGLGGSQNTLYF. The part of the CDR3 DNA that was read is TGTGCCAGCAGTGGGGGACTGGGGGGGTCTCAAAACACCTTGTAC.

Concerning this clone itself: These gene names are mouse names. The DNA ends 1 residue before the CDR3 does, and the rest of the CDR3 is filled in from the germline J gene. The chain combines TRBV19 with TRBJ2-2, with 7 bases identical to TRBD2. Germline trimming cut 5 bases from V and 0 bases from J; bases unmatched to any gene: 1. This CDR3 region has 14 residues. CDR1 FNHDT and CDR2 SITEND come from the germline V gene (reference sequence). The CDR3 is CASRGGANTGQLYF. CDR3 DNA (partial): TGTGCCAGCAGGGGGGGGGCAAACACCGGGCAGCTCTAC. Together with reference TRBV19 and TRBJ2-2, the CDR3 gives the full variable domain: GGIITQTPKFLIGQEGQKLTLKCQQNFNHDTMYWYRQDSGKGLRLIYYSITENDLQKGDLSEGYDASREKKSSFSLTVTSAQKNEMAVFLCASRGGANTGQLYFGEGSKLTVL.

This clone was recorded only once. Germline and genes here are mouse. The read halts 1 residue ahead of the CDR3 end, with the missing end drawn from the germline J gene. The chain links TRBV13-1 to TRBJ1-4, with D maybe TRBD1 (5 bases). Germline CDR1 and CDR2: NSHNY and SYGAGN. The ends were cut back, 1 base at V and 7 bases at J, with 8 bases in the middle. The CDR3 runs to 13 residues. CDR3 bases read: TGTGCCAGCAGTGATTGGGGCGCCGAAAGATTATTT. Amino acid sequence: CASSDWGAERLF. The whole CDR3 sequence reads CASSDWGAERLFF.

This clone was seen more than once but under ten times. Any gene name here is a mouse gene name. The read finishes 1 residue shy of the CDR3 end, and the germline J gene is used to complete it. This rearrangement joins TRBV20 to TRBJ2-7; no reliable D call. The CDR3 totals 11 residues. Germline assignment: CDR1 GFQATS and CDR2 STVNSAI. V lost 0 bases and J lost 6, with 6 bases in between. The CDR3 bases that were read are TGTGGTGCTAGGGATCGAGTTGAACAGTAC. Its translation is CGARDRVEQY. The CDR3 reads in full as CGARDRVEQYF.

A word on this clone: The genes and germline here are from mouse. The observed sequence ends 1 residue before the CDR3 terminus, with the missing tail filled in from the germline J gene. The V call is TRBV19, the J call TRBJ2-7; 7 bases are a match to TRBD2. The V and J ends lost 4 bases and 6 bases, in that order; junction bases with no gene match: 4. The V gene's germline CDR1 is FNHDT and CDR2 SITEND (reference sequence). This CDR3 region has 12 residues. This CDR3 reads CASSSGLVEQYF. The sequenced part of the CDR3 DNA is TGTGCCAGCAGTTCTGGACTGGTTGAACAGTAC.

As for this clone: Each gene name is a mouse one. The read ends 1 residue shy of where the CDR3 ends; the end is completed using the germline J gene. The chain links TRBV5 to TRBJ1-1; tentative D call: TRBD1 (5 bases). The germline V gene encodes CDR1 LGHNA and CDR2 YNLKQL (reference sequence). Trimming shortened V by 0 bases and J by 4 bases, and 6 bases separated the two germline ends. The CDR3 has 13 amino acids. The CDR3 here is CASSQDRATEVFF. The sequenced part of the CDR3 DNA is TGTGCCAGCAGCCAAGACAGGGCCACAGAAGTCTTC.

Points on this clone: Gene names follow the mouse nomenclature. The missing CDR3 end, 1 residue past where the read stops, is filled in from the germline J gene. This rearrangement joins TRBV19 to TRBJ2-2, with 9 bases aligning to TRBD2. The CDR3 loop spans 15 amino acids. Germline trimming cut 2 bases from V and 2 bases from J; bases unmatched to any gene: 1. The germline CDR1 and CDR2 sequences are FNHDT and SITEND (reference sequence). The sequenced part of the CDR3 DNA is TGTGCCAGCAGTATTGGGGGGGCTAACACCGGGCAGCTCTAC. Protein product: CASSIGGANTGQLY. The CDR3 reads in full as CASSIGGANTGQLYF. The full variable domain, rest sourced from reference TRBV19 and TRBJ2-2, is GGIITQTPKFLIGQEGQKLTLKCQQNFNHDTMYWYRQDSGKGLRLIYYSITENDLQKGDLSEGYDASREKKSSFSLTVTSAQKNEMAVFLCASSIGGANTGQLYFGEGSKLTVL.

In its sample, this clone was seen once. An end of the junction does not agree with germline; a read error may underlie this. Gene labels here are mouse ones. CDR3 bases read: TGTGCCAGCTTTCTCGACACAGAAGTCTTC. Translated, it gives CASFLDTEVF. The complete CDR3 protein is CASFLDTEVFF. The chain employs TRBV12-2 and TRBJ1-1; D gene unclear. The read ends 1 residue before the CDR3 terminus; that terminus is restored from the germline J gene. The germline V gene has CDR1 SGHLS and CDR2 HYDKME. The CDR3 contains 11 residues.

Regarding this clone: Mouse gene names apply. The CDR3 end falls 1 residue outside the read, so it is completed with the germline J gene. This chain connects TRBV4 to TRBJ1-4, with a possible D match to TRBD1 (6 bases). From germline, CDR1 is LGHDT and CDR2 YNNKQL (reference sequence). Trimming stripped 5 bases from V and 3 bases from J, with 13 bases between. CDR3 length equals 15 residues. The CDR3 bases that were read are TGTGCCAGCAGCAGCCGGGACACTCCCAACGAAAGATTATTT. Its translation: CASSSRDTPNERLF. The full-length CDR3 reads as CASSSRDTPNERLFF.

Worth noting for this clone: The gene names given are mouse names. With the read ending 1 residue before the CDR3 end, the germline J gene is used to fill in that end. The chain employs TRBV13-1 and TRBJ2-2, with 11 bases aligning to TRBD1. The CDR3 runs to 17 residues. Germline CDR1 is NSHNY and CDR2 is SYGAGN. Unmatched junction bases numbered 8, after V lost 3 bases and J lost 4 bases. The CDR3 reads CASSGLGQGAVTGQLYF. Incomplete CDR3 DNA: TGTGCCAGCAGTGGTCTCGGACAGGGGGCCGTCACCGGGCAGCTCTAC.

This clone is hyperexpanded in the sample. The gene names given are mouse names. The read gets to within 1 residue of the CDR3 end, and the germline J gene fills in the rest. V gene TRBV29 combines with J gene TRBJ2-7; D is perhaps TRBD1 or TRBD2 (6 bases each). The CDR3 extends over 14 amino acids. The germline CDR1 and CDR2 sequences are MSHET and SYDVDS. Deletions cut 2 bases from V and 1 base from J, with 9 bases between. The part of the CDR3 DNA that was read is TGTGCTAGCAGTTTAAAGGGGGGTTCCTATGAACAGTAC. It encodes CASSLKGGSYEQY. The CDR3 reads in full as CASSLKGGSYEQYF. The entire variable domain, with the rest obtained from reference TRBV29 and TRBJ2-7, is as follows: DMKVTQMPRYLIKRMGENVLLECGQDMSHETMYWYRQDPGLGLQLIYISYDVDSNSEGDIPKGYRVSRKKREHFSLILDSAKTNQTSVYFCASSLKGGSYEQYFGPGTRLTVL.

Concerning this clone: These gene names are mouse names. The CDR3 reads CASSQDWGPLSAETLYF. The part of the CDR3 DNA that was read is TGTGCCAGCAGCCAAGATTGGGGGCCGCTTAGTGCAGAAACGCTGTAT. The chain recombines TRBV5 with TRBJ2-3; either TRBD1 or TRBD2 may fit D (6 bases each). The read ends 1 residue shy of where the CDR3 ends; the end is completed using the germline J gene. Germline loops: CDR1 LGHNA, CDR2 YNLKQL (reference sequence). There are 17 residues in the CDR3. V was pared by 0 bases and J by 0 bases, with 13 bases between.

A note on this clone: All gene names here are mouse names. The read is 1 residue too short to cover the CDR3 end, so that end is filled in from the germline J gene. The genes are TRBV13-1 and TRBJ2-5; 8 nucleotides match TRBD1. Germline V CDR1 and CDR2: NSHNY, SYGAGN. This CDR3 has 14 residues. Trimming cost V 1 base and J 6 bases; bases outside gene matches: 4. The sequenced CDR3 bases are TGTGCCAGCAGTGATAGACAGGGGAGGGACACCCAGTAC. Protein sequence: CASSDRQGRDTQY. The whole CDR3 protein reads CASSDRQGRDTQYF.

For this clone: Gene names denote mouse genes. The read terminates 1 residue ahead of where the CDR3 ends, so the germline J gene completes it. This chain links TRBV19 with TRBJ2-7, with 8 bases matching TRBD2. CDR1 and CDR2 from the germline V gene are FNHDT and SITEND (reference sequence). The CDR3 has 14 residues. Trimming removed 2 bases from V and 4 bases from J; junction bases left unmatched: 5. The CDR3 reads CASSIGGGGYEQYF. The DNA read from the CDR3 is TGTGCCAGCAGTATTGGGGGGGGCGGTTATGAACAGTAC. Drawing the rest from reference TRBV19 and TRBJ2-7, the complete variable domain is GGIITQTPKFLIGQEGQKLTLKCQQNFNHDTMYWYRQDSGKGLRLIYYSITENDLQKGDLSEGYDASREKKSSFSLTVTSAQKNEMAVFLCASSIGGGGYEQYFGPGTRLTVL.

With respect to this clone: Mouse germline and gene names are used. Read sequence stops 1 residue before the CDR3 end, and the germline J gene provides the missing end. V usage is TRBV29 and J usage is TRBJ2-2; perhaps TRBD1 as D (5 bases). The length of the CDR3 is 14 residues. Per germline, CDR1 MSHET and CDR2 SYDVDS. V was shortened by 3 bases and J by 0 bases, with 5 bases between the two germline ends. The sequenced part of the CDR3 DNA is TGTGCTAGCAGTTTGACAGCAAACACCGGGCAGCTCTAC. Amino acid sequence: CASSLTANTGQLY. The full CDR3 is CASSLTANTGQLYF.

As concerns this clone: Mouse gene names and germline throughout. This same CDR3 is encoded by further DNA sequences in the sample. The sequenced CDR3 bases are TGTGCTAGCAGTAGGGACGGGATTTCCAACGAAAGATTATTT. Protein sequence: CASSRDGISNERLF. The complete CDR3 reads CASSRDGISNERLFF. V usage is TRBV17 and J usage is TRBJ1-4; D is unclear. Coverage ceases 1 residue before the CDR3 finishes, and the germline J gene fills in the end. Trimming pared 3 bases from V and 0 bases from J, leaving 8 bases between. The CDR3 spans 15 residues. Germline assignment: CDR1 MNHDT and CDR2 YYDKIL.

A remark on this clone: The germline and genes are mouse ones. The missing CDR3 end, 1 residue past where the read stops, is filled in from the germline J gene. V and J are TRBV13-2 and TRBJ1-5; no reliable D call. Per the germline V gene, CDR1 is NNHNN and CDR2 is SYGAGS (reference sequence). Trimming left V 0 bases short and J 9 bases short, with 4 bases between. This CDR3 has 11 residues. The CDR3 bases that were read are TGTGCCAGCGGTGATGCGTGGGCTCCGCTT. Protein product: CASGDAWAPL. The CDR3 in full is CASGDAWAPLF.

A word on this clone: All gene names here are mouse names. CDR3 sequence: CASSDATGGSAETLYF. CDR3 bases read: TGTGCCAGCAGTGATGCGACTGGGGGTAGTGCAGAAACGCTGTAT. This chain links TRBV13-1 with TRBJ2-3; 9 nucleotides match TRBD2. The sequence runs out 1 residue before the end of the CDR3; the remainder is reconstructed from the germline J gene. Per the germline V gene, CDR1 is NSHNY and CDR2 is SYGAGN. The CDR3 extends over 16 amino acids. V shed 0 bases and J 0 bases; nucleotides not matched to a gene: 2.

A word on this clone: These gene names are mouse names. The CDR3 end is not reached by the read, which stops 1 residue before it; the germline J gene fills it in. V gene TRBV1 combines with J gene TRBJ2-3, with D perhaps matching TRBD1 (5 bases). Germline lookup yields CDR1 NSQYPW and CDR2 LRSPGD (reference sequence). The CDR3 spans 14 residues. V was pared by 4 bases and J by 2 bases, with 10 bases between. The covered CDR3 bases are TGCACCTGCAGTGTCAGGGTCTTTGCAGAAACGCTGTAT. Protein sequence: CTCSVRVFAETLY. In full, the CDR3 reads CTCSVRVFAETLYF.

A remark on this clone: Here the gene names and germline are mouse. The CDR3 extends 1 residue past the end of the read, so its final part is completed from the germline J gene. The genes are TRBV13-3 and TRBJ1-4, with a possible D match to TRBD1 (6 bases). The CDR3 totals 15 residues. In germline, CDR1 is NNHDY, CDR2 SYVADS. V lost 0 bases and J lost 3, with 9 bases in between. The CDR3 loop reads CASSDAGTTNERLFF. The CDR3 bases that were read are TGTGCCAGCAGTGATGCAGGGACAACCAACGAAAGATTATTT.